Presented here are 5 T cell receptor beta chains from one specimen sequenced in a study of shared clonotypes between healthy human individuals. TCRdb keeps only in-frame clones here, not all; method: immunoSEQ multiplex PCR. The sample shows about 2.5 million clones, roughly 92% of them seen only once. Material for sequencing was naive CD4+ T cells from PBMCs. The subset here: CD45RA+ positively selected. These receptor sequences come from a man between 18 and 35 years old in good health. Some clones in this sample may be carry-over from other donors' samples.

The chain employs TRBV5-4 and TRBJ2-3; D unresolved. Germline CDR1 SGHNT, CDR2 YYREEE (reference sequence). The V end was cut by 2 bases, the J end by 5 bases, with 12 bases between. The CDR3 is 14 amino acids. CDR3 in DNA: TGTGCCAGCAGCTTCGGGCCCTCGGGAGATACGCAGTATTTT. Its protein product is CASSFGPSGDTQYF.

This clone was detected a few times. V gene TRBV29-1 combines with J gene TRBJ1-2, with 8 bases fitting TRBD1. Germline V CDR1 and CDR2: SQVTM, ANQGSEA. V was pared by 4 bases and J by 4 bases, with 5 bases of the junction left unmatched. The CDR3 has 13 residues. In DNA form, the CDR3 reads TGCAGCGTTGCGCAGGGGGCGGGCTATGGCTACACCTTC. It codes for CSVAQGAGYGYTF.

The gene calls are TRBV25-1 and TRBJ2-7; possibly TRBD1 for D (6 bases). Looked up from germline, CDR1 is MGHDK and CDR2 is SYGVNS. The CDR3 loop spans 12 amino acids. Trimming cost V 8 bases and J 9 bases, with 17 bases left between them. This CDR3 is CASGTGYWGQYF. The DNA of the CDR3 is TGTGCCAGCGGAACAGGGTACTGGGGGCAGTACTTC.

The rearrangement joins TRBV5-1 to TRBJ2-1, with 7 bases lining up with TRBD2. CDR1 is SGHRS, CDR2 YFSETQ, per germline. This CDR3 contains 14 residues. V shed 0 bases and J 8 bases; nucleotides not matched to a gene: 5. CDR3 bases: TGCGCCAGCAGCTTGGGCGAGACTAGCCATGAGCAGTTCTTC. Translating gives CASSLGETSHEQFF.

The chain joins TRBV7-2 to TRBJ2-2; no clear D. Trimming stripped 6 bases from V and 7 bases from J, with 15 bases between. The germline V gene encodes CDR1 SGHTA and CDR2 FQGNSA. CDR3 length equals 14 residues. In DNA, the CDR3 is TGTGCCAGCAGGGACCGGTCTCGGTTCGGGGAGCTGTTTTTT. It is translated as CASRDRSRFGELFF.